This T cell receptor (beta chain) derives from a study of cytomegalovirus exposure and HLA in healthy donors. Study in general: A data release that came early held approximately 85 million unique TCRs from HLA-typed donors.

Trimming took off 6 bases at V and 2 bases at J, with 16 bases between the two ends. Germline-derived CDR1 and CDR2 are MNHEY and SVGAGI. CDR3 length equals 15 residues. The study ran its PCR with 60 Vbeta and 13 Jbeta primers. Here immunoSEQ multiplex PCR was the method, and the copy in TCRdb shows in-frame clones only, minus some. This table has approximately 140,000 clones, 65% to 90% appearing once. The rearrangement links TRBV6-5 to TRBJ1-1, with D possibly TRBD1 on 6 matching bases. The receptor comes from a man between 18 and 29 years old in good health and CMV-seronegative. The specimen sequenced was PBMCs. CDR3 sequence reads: CASRRHGGANTEAFF. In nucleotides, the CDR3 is TGTGCCAGCAGGCGGCACGGGGGGGCAAACACTGAAGCTTTCTTT.